This T cell receptor (beta chain) is from a study of OX40 agonist ivuxolimab in advanced cancers. Using immunoSEQ multiplex PCR, the repertoire was profiled, and TCRdb retains in-frame clones only, with some absent. The data hold roughly 48,000 clones, with about 85% observed a single time. Comments on this clone: Antigen specificity is unknown.

Germline-derived CDR1 and CDR2 are WSHSY and SAAADI. The CDR3 consists of 15 residues. Trimming cost V 0 bases and J 4 bases; bases outside gene matches: 5. Study findings and constraints: Among the lowest levels of clonal expansion were found in partial responders at 0.1-3.0 mg/kg.

Sequencing used CD4+ or CD8+ T cells sorted from blood, obtained in a trial of the OX40 agonist ivuxolimab. The TCR sequence derives from an adult with an advanced solid tumor such as melanoma, head and neck, liver or kidney cancer. The genes are TRBV10-2 and TRBJ1-2, with TRBD1 matching over 7 bases. The CDR3 sequence: CASSESGTDGYGYTF. CDR3 sequence (DNA): TGCGCCAGCAGTGAGTCTGGGACAGACGGCTATGGCTACACCTTC.